These T cell receptor beta chains were read from a single sample in a study of CD8 T cells in ankylosing spondylitis. MiXCR was run by TCRdb on the 5' RACE reads, yielding one entry per CDR3 protein. Counted here are just under 350,000 distinct CDR3 sequences, roughly 14% occurring once; the ten biggest clones make up about 1%. Sequencing was carried out using blood, either unsorted or a sorted T cell fraction (not recorded which). These receptors came from a male donor with ankylosing spondylitis or in good health (not recorded which). The CDR3 runs from the conserved cysteine through the conserved F or W. The order of the fields is clone size, J gene, D gene, V gene, CDR3 DNA, CDR3 protein. D genes are given only for firm matches. Size values are once, few and many counts, or a class for expanded clones, and some rows have none.

size: -; J: TRBJ2-7; D: -; V: TRBV3-1; DNA: TGTGCCACCTGCCAAGCCCAGACCAGCTCCTACGAGCAGTACTTC; CDR3: CATCQAQTSSYEQYF
size: -; J: TRBJ2-5; D: -; V: TRBV11-1; DNA: TGTGCCAGCAGCCCGAGGGGCTGGGGGGAGACCCAGTACTTC; CDR3: CASSPRGWGETQYF
size: -; J: TRBJ2-3; D: -; V: TRBV2; DNA: TGTGCCAGCAGACGGGACTGGCAGGGGAGTACGCAGTATTTT; CDR3: CASRRDWQGSTQYF
size: -; J: TRBJ2-5; D: -; V: TRBV3-1; DNA: TGTGCCAGCAGACCCGGGACCGCCCGGGCCGGAGAGACCCAGTACTTC; CDR3: CASRPGTARAGETQYF
size: few; J: TRBJ2-7; D: TRBD1; V: TRBV25-1; DNA: TGTGCCAGCAGTGAATTAGGGACAGGGGATCCCCTCTACGAGCAGTACTTC; CDR3: CASSELGTGDPLYEQYF
size: -; J: TRBJ2-2; D: TRBD2; V: TRBV6-5; DNA: TGTGCCAGCAGTTACAGGCCTAGCGGGACGCTAACCGGGGAGCTGTTTTTT; CDR3: CASSYRPSGTLTGELFF
size: few; J: TRBJ2-2; D: -; V: TRBV10-3; DNA: TGTGCCATCAGTGAGTCGGAACGGAACACCGGGGAGCTGTTTTTT; CDR3: CAISESERNTGELFF
size: -; J: TRBJ2-7; D: TRBD2; V: TRBV12-3/TRBV12-4; DNA: TGTGCCAGCAGTTTCGCGGGAGGGCCCTACGAGCAGTACTTC; CDR3: CASSFAGGPYEQYF
size: few; J: TRBJ2-6; D: -; V: TRBV4-2; DNA: TGTGCCAGCAGCCAAGGGTTAGGAGGGGCCTCTGGGGCCAACGTCCTGACTTTC; CDR3: CASSQGLGGASGANVLTF
size: -; J: TRBJ2-7; D: -; V: TRBV5-1; DNA: TGCGCCAGCAGCTGGGGGCAGGCTGGGTCCGAGCAGTACTTC; CDR3: CASSWGQAGSEQYF
size: few; J: TRBJ2-5; D: TRBD2; V: TRBV4-2; DNA: TGTGCCAGCAGCCAAGCAGTAGCGGGGGGACAAGAGACCCAGTACTTC; CDR3: CASSQAVAGGQETQYF
size: many; J: TRBJ1-2; D: -; V: TRBV4-1; DNA: TGCGCCAGCAGCCAAGAGTCGGGGAACCGCTATGGCTACACCTTC; CDR3: CASSQESGNRYGYTF
size: -; J: TRBJ2-3; D: -; V: TRBV29-1; DNA: TGCAGCGTTGAAGATCCGGGCCCCATGCAGGATACGCAGTATTTT; CDR3: CSVEDPGPMQDTQYF
size: -; J: TRBJ1-3; D: TRBD1; V: TRBV5-1; DNA: TGCGCCAGCAGCTTGGAGTCCCGGGACAGGGTACTGTCAGGAAACACCATATATTTT; CDR3: CASSLESRDRVLSGNTIYF
size: -; J: TRBJ2-3; D: TRBD2; V: TRBV5-1; DNA: TGCGCCAGCAGCGCATGGACTAGCGGGGGCTTCACAGATACGCAGTATTTT; CDR3: CASSAWTSGGFTDTQYF
size: once; J: TRBJ2-7; D: TRBD2; V: TRBV5-1; DNA: TGCGCCAGCAGCTTGGGATCTGGCGGGAGGGCCTACGAGCAGTACTTC; CDR3: CASSLGSGGRAYEQYF
size: once; J: TRBJ2-5; D: TRBD2; V: TRBV5-1; DNA: TGCGCCAGCACCCAAGCGGGGCAAGAGACCCAGTACTTC; CDR3: CASTQAGQETQYF
size: -; J: TRBJ1-4; D: -; V: TRBV19; DNA: TGTGCCAGTAGGCCCCAGGGAACTAATGAAAAACTGTTTTTT; CDR3: CASRPQGTNEKLFF
size: -; J: TRBJ2-3; D: TRBD2; V: TRBV12-3/TRBV12-4; DNA: TGTGCCAGCAGTATGGATTTAGCGGGAGCGATAGATACGCAGTATTTT; CDR3: CASSMDLAGAIDTQYF
size: -; J: TRBJ2-3; D: -; V: TRBV20-1; DNA: TGCAGTGCTAGTTCGGGCGGACCTAACCAAGAAACGCAGTATTTT; CDR3: CSASSGGPNQETQYF
size: -; J: TRBJ2-7; D: -; V: TRBV27; DNA: TGTGCCAGCAGGAGCGATAGGGTCGAATACTACGAGCAGTACTTC; CDR3: CASRSDRVEYYEQYF
size: -; J: TRBJ2-3; D: -; V: TRBV14; DNA: TGTGCCAGCAGCCCGTACGGGGCATCGCCAGATACGCAGTATTTT; CDR3: CASSPYGASPDTQYF
size: few; J: TRBJ2-5; D: TRBD2; V: TRBV20-1; DNA: TGCAGTGCTAGAGTGGGCGGGAGCGGAGAGACCCAGTACTTC; CDR3: CSARVGGSGETQYF
size: few; J: TRBJ1-1; D: -; V: TRBV3-1; DNA: TGTGCCAGCAGGAATGTCAACACTGAAGCTTTCTTT; CDR3: CASRNVNTEAFF
size: few; J: TRBJ1-5; D: -; V: TRBV10-3; DNA: TGTGCCATCGCGGACCGCGGGAATCAGCCCCAGCATTTT; CDR3: CAIADRGNQPQHF